A selection of T cell receptor beta chains follows, all from one sample in a study of patients and donors after allogeneic stem cell transplantation. A single record per CDR3 protein comes from TCRdb applying MiXCR to the RT-PCR reads. The sample lists over 350,000 distinct CDR3 sequences, roughly 17% occurring once. Sequencing was carried out using blood, either unsorted or a sorted T cell fraction (not recorded which). The source is a human donor who was either an allogeneic HSCT recipient or a stem cell or donor lymphocyte infusion donor (not recorded which). It is not recorded whose cells these are; they may come from a transplant donor. CDR3s include the opening cysteine and the closing phenylalanine or tryptophan. A D gene is named only where the DNA matches it firmly. Clone size appears in some rows only: once, few, many, or a class for an expanded clone.

D gene	J gene	V gene	clone size	CDR3 protein	CDR3 DNA
TRBD1	TRBJ1-2	TRBV25-1	few	CASSKSGTGRIVTF	TGTGCCAGCAGTAAATCCGGGACAGGGAGGATCGTCACCTTC
.	TRBJ2-7	TRBV5-1	few	CASSLWTGVSYEQYF	TGCGCCAGCAGCTTGTGGACGGGAGTGAGCTACGAGCAGTACTTC
.	TRBJ2-6	TRBV9	few	CASSVVGAGANVLTF	TGTGCCAGCAGCGTAGTAGGGGCTGGGGCCAACGTCCTGACTTTC
.	TRBJ1-5	TRBV24-1	.	CATSDKDSRQPQHF	TGTGCCACCAGTGATAAAGACAGCCGCCAGCCCCAGCATTTT
.	TRBJ2-5	TRBV2	.	CASNRKTQYF	TGTGCCAGCAACCGAAAGACCCAGTACTTC
.	TRBJ1-1	TRBV11-2	many	CASSLGIIGQGQAFF	TGTGCCAGCAGCTTAGGAATTATAGGGCAGGGCCAAGCTTTCTTT
.	TRBJ2-7	TRBV5-4	.	CASSSSPGYEQYF	TGTGCCAGCAGCTCATCCCCAGGGTACGAGCAGTACTTC
.	TRBJ2-7	TRBV15	.	CATSRESSGTYEQYF	TGTGCCACCAGCAGAGAATCCTCAGGTACCTACGAGCAGTACTTC
TRBD2	TRBJ2-2	TRBV15	.	CATSRDPTSGGWNTGELFF	TGTGCCACCAGCAGAGATCCGACTAGCGGGGGCTGGAACACCGGGGAGCTGTTTTTT
.	TRBJ2-5	TRBV7-2	many	CASSPIRDQKETQYF	TGTGCCAGCAGCCCAATCCGGGACCAAAAGGAGACCCAGTACTTC
TRBD1	TRBJ2-1	TRBV6-1	few	CASLRDRNNEQFF	TGTGCCAGCCTCCGGGACAGGAACAATGAGCAGTTCTTC
.	TRBJ2-7	TRBV7-6	few	CASSLVRQTLPHEQYF	TGTGCCAGCAGCTTAGTCCGCCAGACCCTGCCCCACGAGCAGTACTTC
.	TRBJ2-2	TRBV4-2	few	CASSQVSPGRSAGELFF	TGTGCCAGCAGCCAAGTATCCCCAGGACGTTCGGCCGGGGAGCTGTTTTTT
.	TRBJ2-3	TRBV4-2	few	CASSERTAGTSTDTQYF	TGTGCCAGCAGCGAAAGGACGGCGGGGACTAGCACAGATACGCAGTATTTT
.	TRBJ1-3	TRBV28	many	CASSAQSRNTIYF	TGTGCCAGCAGTGCTCAGTCTCGAAACACCATATATTTT
.	TRBJ2-2	TRBV27	.	CASTQAGELFF	TGTGCCAGCACCCAGGCCGGGGAGCTGTTTTTT
.	TRBJ2-7	TRBV29-1	few	CSVEDRGDKTYEQYF	TGCAGCGTTGAAGATAGGGGGGATAAAACCTACGAGCAGTACTTC
.	TRBJ1-2	TRBV20-1	.	CSSTSGLGYGYTF	TGCAGTTCTACCTCAGGGTTGGGCTATGGCTACACCTTC
TRBD2	TRBJ2-5	TRBV3-1	few	CASSQATGGRETQYF	TGTGCCAGCAGCCAAGCGACGGGGGGGCGGGAGACCCAGTACTTC
.	TRBJ2-7	TRBV5-6	.	CASSGGLTTYEQYF	TGTGCCAGCAGCGGGGGACTGACAACCTACGAGCAGTACTTC
.	TRBJ2-6	TRBV5-1	.	CASSSFGRGAGANVLTF	TGCGCCAGCAGCTCTTTCGGACGCGGGGCTGGGGCCAACGTCCTGACTTTC
.	TRBJ2-1	TRBV14	.	CAIGATNEQFF	TGTGCCATCGGGGCGACCAATGAGCAGTTCTTC
TRBD2	TRBJ2-5	TRBV7-8	few	CASSLDVGSGGSQETQYF	TGTGCCAGCAGCTTAGACGTTGGAAGCGGGGGGTCCCAAGAGACCCAGTACTTC
TRBD1	TRBJ2-7	TRBV12-3/TRBV12-4	.	CARSLVNPGQGYEQYF	TGTGCCAGAAGTTTAGTTAACCCGGGACAGGGCTACGAGCAGTACTTC
.	TRBJ2-7	TRBV18	few	CASSGGESGFTYEQYF	TGTGCCAGCTCCGGGGGAGAGAGCGGTTTTACCTACGAGCAGTACTTC
TRBD2	TRBJ2-7	TRBV6-1	.	CASSHGASGGIRQSYEQYF	TGTGCCAGCAGCCATGGGGCTAGCGGGGGTATCCGTCAGAGCTACGAGCAGTACTTC
.	TRBJ2-6	TRBV4-1	.	CASSQQGGANVLTF	TGCGCCAGCAGCCAGCAAGGGGGGGCCAACGTCCTGACTTTC
.	TRBJ1-5	TRBV4-2	.	CASSQEEGPNQPQHF	TGTGCCAGCAGCCAAGAGGAAGGTCCCAATCAGCCCCAGCATTTT
.	TRBJ1-2	TRBV21-1	.	CASNHRDSEFYGYTF	TGTGCCAGCAACCACCGGGACTCCGAATTCTATGGCTACACCTTC
.	TRBJ1-3	TRBV3-1	few	CASSQRGTSAGNTIYF	TGTGCCAGCAGCCAGAGGGGGACGTCGGCTGGAAACACCATATATTTT
TRBD2	TRBJ2-3	TRBV12-3/TRBV12-4	.	CASSLVLTSGMGTQYF	TGTGCCAGCAGTTTAGTACTTACTAGCGGGATGGGGACGCAGTATTTT
.	TRBJ2-1	TRBV11-3	.	CASRLRGSYNEQFF	TGTGCCAGCAGACTCCGGGGATCCTACAATGAGCAGTTCTTC
TRBD1	TRBJ2-3	TRBV11-2	few	CASTRGQSTDTQYF	TGTGCCAGCACGAGGGGACAGAGTACAGATACGCAGTATTTT
TRBD2	TRBJ2-2	TRBV7-9	few	CASSLGSGSTGELFF	TGTGCCAGCAGCTTAGGTAGCGGGAGTACCGGGGAGCTGTTTTTT
TRBD1	TRBJ1-5	TRBV11-2	.	CASSPAPRDRGFNQPQHF	TGTGCCAGCAGCCCCGCCCCCCGGGACAGGGGCTTCAATCAGCCCCAGCATTTT
TRBD1	TRBJ1-1	TRBV5-1	.	CASSLDEGAGNTEAFF	TGCGCCAGCAGCTTGGATGAGGGGGCCGGGAACACTGAAGCTTTCTTT
.	TRBJ1-5	TRBV11-3	.	CASSLDMNQPQHF	TGTGCCAGCAGCTTAGATATGAATCAGCCCCAGCATTTT
.	TRBJ1-4	TRBV6-4	few	CASSDMAGASKLFF	TGTGCCAGCAGTGACATGGCAGGGGCGAGTAAACTGTTTTTT
.	TRBJ2-1	TRBV24-1	.	CATSDRRDNNEQFF	TGTGCCACCAGTGATAGAAGGGACAACAATGAGCAGTTCTTC
TRBD1	TRBJ2-2	TRBV5-1	.	CASSSGQGHTGELFF	TGCGCCAGCAGCTCGGGACAGGGTCACACCGGGGAGCTGTTTTTT
TRBD1	TRBJ1-5	TRBV20-1	few	CSASFIGTGVNQPQHF	TGCAGTGCTAGTTTTATCGGGACAGGGGTAAATCAGCCCCAGCATTTT
.	TRBJ1-3	TRBV27	.	CASIGRGISGNTIYF	TGTGCCAGCATTGGTCGGGGAATCTCTGGAAACACCATATATTTT
.	TRBJ1-5	TRBV12-3/TRBV12-4	.	CASSFGDGGNQPQHF	TGTGCCAGCAGTTTTGGGGATGGGGGCAATCAGCCCCAGCATTTT
.	TRBJ1-1	TRBV7-3	few	CASSVQKNTEAFF	TGTGCCAGCAGCGTACAGAAGAACACTGAAGCTTTCTTT
.	TRBJ2-5	TRBV11-1	few	CASSLLRPQNYRQETQYF	TGTGCCAGCAGCTTACTCAGACCACAGAACTATCGGCAAGAGACCCAGTACTTC